The next 18 T cell receptor beta chains were all read from a single sample in a study of human T cells and chemical hapten exposure (dated by TCRdb to about 2021). The intended sense of this specimen's time point label: pre-sensitization, week 0. Explained via the paper, the treatment or condition label denotes: therapeutic diphenylcyclopropenone sensitization with weekly scalp DPC. Library prep was done by RACE. For sequencing, a NextSeq 500 was employed. In-frame beta chains were kept once TCRdb had trimmed the public reads at Q25 with fastp and called clones with MiXCR. Rows are combined by CDR3 protein, so each entry shows the most common genes and DNA. For this sample the table gives about 120,000 distinct CDR3 sequences, of which approximately 12% were detected only once. About 3% of the sample comes from the top ten. The source was whole blood, collected in connection with sensitization to the hapten diphenylcyclopropenone (DPC). The receptors here all came from a woman aged 18-30 years with alopecia areata. Some clones in this sample may be carry-over from other donors' samples.

This clonotype was seen at least ten times. Here the CDR3 DNA reads TGTGCCAGCAGGCCTGGGAGGAGTGAGCAGTTCTTC. Translating it yields CASRPGRSEQFF. The chain recombines TRBV12-3 or TRBV12-4 with TRBJ2-1; a possible D gene is TRBD2 (6 bases). The V gene lost 6 bases and the J gene lost 9 bases, with 12 bases spanning the gap. The CDR3 is 12 residues long.

CDR3: CASSFIEGPYNEQFF. The CDR3 DNA sequence: TGTGCCAGCAGCTTCATCGAGGGACCGTACAATGAGCAGTTCTTC. This chain links TRBV11-1 with TRBJ2-1, with D perhaps being TRBD1 or TRBD2 (5 bases each). Trimming shortened V by 3 bases and J by 4 bases, and 13 bases separated the two germline ends. Germline-derived CDR1 and CDR2 are SGHAT and FQDESV (reference sequence). The CDR3 consists of 15 residues.

This clonotype was observed a few times. The chain joins TRBV27 to TRBJ1-1; 7 positions match TRBD1. Germline CDR1 MNHEY, CDR2 SMNVEV (reference sequence). This CDR3 is built from 16 residues. V gave up 7 bases and J gave up 5 bases; unmatched junction bases: 16. The CDR3, as DNA: TGTGCCAGCAAGCCATCCCACAGGGGTGGTAGGACTGAAGCTTTCTTT. Amino acids: CASKPSHRGGRTEAFF.

There are a few counts of this clonotype. V and J are TRBV7-9 and TRBJ1-5, with D perhaps matching TRBD1 (5 bases). The V gene's germline CDR1 is SEHNR and CDR2 FQNEAQ (reference sequence). CDR3 length: 15 amino acids. Trimming removed 6 bases from V and 2 bases from J, with 14 bases in between. The CDR3 protein is CASSGNRLGNQPQHF. In DNA, the CDR3 is TGTGCCAGCAGTGGGAACAGGTTGGGCAATCAGCCCCAGCATTTT.

The chain joins TRBV20-1 to TRBJ2-1; 8 nucleotides agree with TRBD2. The CDR3 extends over 13 amino acids. CDR1 is DFQATT and CDR2 is SNEGSKA in the germline V gene (reference sequence). The ends lost 3 bases at V and 5 bases at J; junction bases unmatched: 3. The CDR3 DNA reads TGCAGTGCTAGCGGGGGGGCGGACAATGAGCAGTTCTTC. Protein product: CSASGGADNEQFF.

This clonotype was counted at least ten times. CDR3 amino acids: CASSDRQGPSTDTQYF. DNA for the CDR3: TGTGCCAGCAGTGACCGACAGGGACCGAGCACAGATACGCAGTATTTT. This chain uses TRBV28 with TRBJ2-3; 7 bases line up with TRBD1. The V and J ends lost 5 bases and 0 bases, in that order; junction bases with no gene match: 8. Germline V CDR1 and CDR2: MDHEN, SYDVKM. The CDR3 totals 16 residues.

This clonotype was seen many times. The rearrangement uses TRBV3-1 and TRBJ2-5, with 9 bases aligning to TRBD2. The CDR3 is made up of 13 amino acids. Losses at the gene ends were 6 bases for V and 4 bases for J; bases not matched to a gene: 3. Germline values: CDR1 LGHDT, CDR2 YNNKEL (reference sequence). The CDR3: CASSLTSGETQYF. CDR3 nucleotide sequence: TGTGCCAGCAGTCTGACTAGCGGAGAGACCCAGTACTTC.

The chain employs TRBV7-2 and TRBJ2-7, with 9 bases matching TRBD2. Unmatched junction bases numbered 8, after V lost 4 bases and J lost 4 bases. CDR3 length equals 15 residues. CDR1 is SGHTA, CDR2 FQGNSA, per germline. In DNA, the CDR3 is TGTGCCAGCAGCTCGTCTGGCGGGGGGGAATACGAGCAGTACTTC. Encoded protein: CASSSSGGGEYEQYF.

V usage is TRBV6-5 and J usage is TRBJ1-6; TRBD1 is a possible D gene (5 bases). Germline V lookup: CDR1 MNHEY, CDR2 SVGAGI. Between the trimmed V and J ends, which lost 3 bases and 7 bases, there was a span of 16 bases. The CDR3 extends over 16 amino acids. The CDR3 DNA follows: TGTGCCAGCAGTTATCCGACCGGGGGAAGAAATTCACCCCTCCACTTT. This codes for CASSYPTGGRNSPLHF.

This clonotype was detected many times. The V call is TRBV7-9, the J call TRBJ2-7, with D hard to call. Trimming stripped 4 bases from V and 9 bases from J, with 22 bases between. The CDR3 is 15 residues long. Germline V gives CDR1 SEHNR, CDR2 FQNEAQ (reference sequence). CDR3 loop: CASSSTHGPRVRQYF. CDR3 DNA: TGTGCCAGCAGCTCCACCCACGGACCCAGAGTTAGGCAGTACTTC. The complete variable domain, with remaining parts taken from reference TRBV7-9 and TRBJ2-7, reads DTGVSQNPRHKITKRGQNVTFRCDPISEHNRLYWYRQTLGQGPEFLTYFQNEAQLEKSRLLSDRFSAERPKGSFSTLEIQRTEQGDSAMYLCASSSTHGPRVRQYFGPGTRLTVT.

This clonotype was picked up a small number of times. The chain carries TRBV27 and TRBJ2-2, with no clear D. Per germline, CDR1 MNHEY and CDR2 SMNVEV (reference sequence). With 5 bases removed from V and 0 bases from J, the gap between germline ends came to 19 bases. The CDR3 length is 18 residues. The CDR3 bases are TGTGCCAGCAGTCCCCATTTTTGGCCTGACGCGAACACCGGGGAGCTGTTTTTT. It yields the protein CASSPHFWPDANTGELFF.

This clonotype was seen more than once but under ten times. The chain is built from TRBV30 and TRBJ2-1, with TRBD2 matching 8 bases. J lost 8 bases, V lost 0 bases, and 12 bases had no gene match. Germline assignment: CDR1 GTSNPN and CDR2 SVGIG (reference sequence). CDR3 size: 16 residues. The CDR3 is CAWSVRGLATRHEQFF. The CDR3 nucleotides read TGTGCCTGGAGTGTAAGAGGACTAGCTACTCGCCATGAGCAGTTCTTC. The full variable domain, in which reference TRBV30 and TRBJ2-1 provide the parts outside the CDR3, is SQTIHQWPATLVQPVGSPLSLECTVEGTSNPNLYWYRQAAGRGLQLLFYSVGIGQISSEVPQNLSASRPQDRQFILSSKKLLLSDSGFYLCAWSVRGLATRHEQFFGPGTRLTVL.

This clonotype was observed many times. The J gene is TRBJ1-1, the V gene TRBV3-1; no reliable D call. The ends were cut back, 4 bases at V and 3 bases at J, with 9 bases in the middle. Germline V CDR1 and CDR2: LGHDT, YNNKEL (reference sequence). The CDR3 sequence is 13 residues long. The CDR3 protein is CASSRFGYTEAFF. The CDR3 nucleotides are TGTGCCAGCAGCCGATTCGGTTACACTGAAGCTTTCTTT.

The gene calls are TRBV10-1 and TRBJ1-4; D is possibly TRBD1 (6 bases). The CDR3 is made up of 15 amino acids. Germline lookup yields CDR1 WNHNN and CDR2 SYGVQD (reference sequence). V lost 3 bases and J lost 7, with 15 bases in between. The CDR3 coding sequence is TGCGCCAGCAGTGAATCGACAGGACTCGGTGAAAAACTGTTTTTT. Translated, it gives CASSESTGLGEKLFF.

This clonotype was seen at least ten times. A read error may produce the germline difference seen at one junction end. This rearrangement joins TRBV3-1 to TRBJ1-2; D unclear. The CDR3 sequence is 14 residues long. From germline, CDR1 is LGHDT and CDR2 YNNKEL (reference sequence). The CDR3, as DNA: TGTGCCAGCAGCCAAGATGGAACTGGGGAGGCCGGAGACTTC. It specifies CASSQDGTGEAGDF.

There are many counts of this clonotype. The chain carries TRBV11-2 and TRBJ2-5; unclear D gene. With 5 bases removed from V and 0 bases from J, the gap between germline ends came to 7 bases. This CDR3 is built from 13 residues. The germline V gene encodes CDR1 SGHAT and CDR2 FQNNGV. The CDR3 is CASSLTNQETQYF. In nucleotides, the CDR3 is TGTGCCAGCAGCCTAACTAACCAAGAGACCCAGTACTTC.

The chain recombines TRBV6-2 or TRBV6-3 with TRBJ2-5, with 11 bases identical to TRBD1. CDR3 size: 16 residues. With V trimmed by 2 bases and J by 3 bases, 5 bases remained unmatched. Looked up from germline, CDR1 is MNHEY and CDR2 is SVGEGT. The CDR3 sequence is CASSYPGTGGEETQYF. As DNA, the CDR3 is TGTGCCAGCAGTTACCCCGGGACAGGGGGAGAAGAGACCCAGTACTTC.

This clonotype has a handful of counts. The J gene is TRBJ2-3, the V gene TRBV7-6; 12 bases fit TRBD2. The V gene end was trimmed by 2 bases and the J gene end by 3 bases; junction bases not matched to a gene: 3. The CDR3 length is 16 residues. Germline V gives CDR1 SGHVS, CDR2 FNYEAQ. CDR3 sequence reads: CASSLPSGGATDTQYF. As DNA, the CDR3 is TGTGCCAGCAGCTTACCTAGCGGGGGGGCGACAGATACGCAGTATTTT.